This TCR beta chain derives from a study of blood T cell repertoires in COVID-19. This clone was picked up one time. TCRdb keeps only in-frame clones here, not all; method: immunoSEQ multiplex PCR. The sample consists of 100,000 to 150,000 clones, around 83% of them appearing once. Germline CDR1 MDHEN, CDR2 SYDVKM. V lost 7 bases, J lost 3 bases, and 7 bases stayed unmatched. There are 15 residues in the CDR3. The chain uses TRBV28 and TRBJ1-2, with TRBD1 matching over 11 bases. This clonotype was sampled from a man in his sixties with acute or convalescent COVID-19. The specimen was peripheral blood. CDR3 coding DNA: TGTGCCAGCATCACTGAGGGACAGGGGGACTATGGCTACACCTTC. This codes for CASITEGQGDYGYTF.